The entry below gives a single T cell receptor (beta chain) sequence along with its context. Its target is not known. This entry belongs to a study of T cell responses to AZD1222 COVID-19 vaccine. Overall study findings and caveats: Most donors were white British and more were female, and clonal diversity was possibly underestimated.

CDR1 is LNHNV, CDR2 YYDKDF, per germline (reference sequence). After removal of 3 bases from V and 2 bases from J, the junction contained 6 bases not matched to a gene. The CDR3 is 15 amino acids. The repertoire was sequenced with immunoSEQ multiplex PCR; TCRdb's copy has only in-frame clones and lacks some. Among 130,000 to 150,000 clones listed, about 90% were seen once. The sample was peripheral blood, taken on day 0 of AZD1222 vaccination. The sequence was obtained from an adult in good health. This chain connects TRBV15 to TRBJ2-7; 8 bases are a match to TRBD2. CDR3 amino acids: CATSRRSGTAYEQYF. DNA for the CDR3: TGTGCCACCAGCAGGCGTAGCGGGACGGCCTACGAGCAGTACTTC.